The present entry profiles one T cell receptor beta chain with its context. Antigen specificity is unknown. These data belong to a study of cytomegalovirus exposure and HLA in healthy donors. Study overall: Unique TCRs from HLA-typed donors, 70 million to 100 million of them, were held in an early data release.

Overall study findings and caveats: A later analysis associated some 16,000 TCR beta sequences with HLA alleles at a 0.05 false discovery rate.

Primers included in the PCR were 60 Vbeta and 13 Jbeta primers. As processed by the authors: Around 83 million unique TCR beta chains, roughly 11 million shared, were counted in a later analysis. Profiling relied on immunoSEQ multiplex PCR, and the TCRdb table lists in-frame clones only, not all of them. The V and J calls and clone size were taken over from that table, and D and trimming were inferred from the DNA. Of 150,000 to 180,000 clones detected, around 84% appear once; the ten largest clones hold roughly 5.3%. CDR1 and CDR2 from the germline V gene are MNHEY and SMNVEV (reference sequence). Losses at the gene ends were 6 bases for V and 3 bases for J; bases not matched to a gene: 16. The CDR3 has 17 residues.

This sequence joins TRBV27 and TRBJ2-7, with TRBD2 matching over 8 bases. The sequencing sample was made of PBMCs. The origin of this receptor is a woman in her thirties or forties in good health and CMV-seropositive. The CDR3 sequence: CASSPGTSVPHLYEQYF. In nucleotides, the CDR3 is TGTGCCAGCAGCCCCGGGACTAGTGTTCCCCATCTCTACGAGCAGTACTTC.